This is a list of T cell receptor beta chains from one sample in a study of blood T cell repertoires in COVID-19. Data came from immunoSEQ multiplex PCR; TCRdb stores just in-frame clones and leaves some out. The sample contains some 97,000 clones, roughly 90% of which appear only once. Source material: peripheral blood. These receptors all stem from a man in his sixties with acute or convalescent COVID-19. Each CDR3 is given without its conserved first and last residue. The order of the fields is CDR3 protein, V gene.

CDR3: ASSVAVRGRANYGYT; V: TRBV9
CDR3: ASSSAGISGNTIY; V: TRBV28
CDR3: ASSRGDQETQY; V: TRBV7-3
CDR3: ASSLEPQVNQPQH; V: TRBV5-1
CDR3: ASSPSGSPYEQY; V: TRBV27
CDR3: ASSFPTADSGNTIY; V: TRBV19
CDR3: ATTSPRITGTGAAYGYT; V: TRBV19
CDR3: ASSSSGTGGSYEQY; V: TRBV6-5
CDR3: ATSDSREQYEQY; V: TRBV24-1
CDR3: AAEGRLPAGSYGYT; V: TRBV30
CDR3: ASSYLAGVGEQF; V: TRBV6-5
CDR3: ASSEPGVSTDTQY; V: TRBV2
CDR3: ASSYGGEQF; V: TRBV6-6
CDR3: ASSSQDRGQNQPQH; V: TRBV19
CDR3: SASFQGSGELF; V: TRBV20-1
CDR3: AWSVPEAADTQY; V: TRBV30
CDR3: ASSLGAGTDTEAF; V: TRBV5-1
CDR3: ASGLARGGDKMGELF; V: TRBV12-5
CDR3: ASSQEGGQGYEQF; V: TRBV4-1
CDR3: ASRSTGAHGYT; V: TRBV7-2
CDR3: ASSLQGGEQY; V: TRBV11-3
CDR3: ASSPGTDLAKNIQY; V: TRBV7-3
CDR3: ATSPGAHDEKLF; V: TRBV24-1
CDR3: ASSAAGGSQY; V: TRBV9
CDR3: ASSLGGGVTDTQY; V: TRBV28
CDR3: ASTLRGGAAYEQY; V: TRBV28
CDR3: ASSPRTAATNEKLF; V: TRBV19
CDR3: AWTDREFYT; V: TRBV30
CDR3: ASSRGQGGRGYT; V: TRBV6-2/TRBV6-3
CDR3: ASSEWARDEQF; V: TRBV2
CDR3: ASSFGTDYYGYT; V: TRBV7-2
CDR3: ASSVASGWKKSGNTIY; V: TRBV9
CDR3: ASTLGGRGGYT; V: TRBV2
CDR3: ASSETPGGNQPQH; V: TRBV2
CDR3: ASSDHRVGGYT; V: TRBV6-1
CDR3: ASSLAGGLDGYT; V: TRBV5-1
CDR3: ASSINRAETQY; V: TRBV19
CDR3: ASSADRGLKGGYT; V: TRBV19
CDR3: SVEDQLTGGYNEQF; V: TRBV29-1
CDR3: ASSTDRATDTQY; V: TRBV27
CDR3: ASTGQGARNEQF; V: TRBV5-1
CDR3: ASNQVRDSPLH; V: TRBV28
CDR3: ASSLDMAGGPIGELF; V: TRBV14
CDR3: ASVAGVPSGETQY; V: TRBV5-1
CDR3: ATSDPPGEVEQF; V: TRBV24-1
CDR3: ASSQVAGGPGDTQY; V: TRBV3-1/TRBV3-2
CDR3: ASSGPSERGANVLT; V: TRBV6-1
CDR3: ASSDLRLGGYT; V: TRBV2
CDR3: ASSNRVAGPRADEQF; V: TRBV3-1/TRBV3-2
CDR3: ASRLRYEQY; V: TRBV28
CDR3: ATSEPSGRGYNEQF; V: TRBV24-1
CDR3: ASRRDAGGEKLF; V: TRBV6-5
CDR3: ASSLGGMEADTQY; V: TRBV5-1